One sample yielded the 3 T cell receptor beta chains listed below, sequenced in a study of cytotoxic CD8 clonotypes in ibrutinib-treated CLL. Generated by immunoSEQ multiplex PCR, the TCRdb table keeps only in-frame clones and is missing some. The repertoire consists of under 150,000 clones, with around 84% occurring once and the leading ten covering 6.5% to 8%. Sample: PBMCs, taken after 36 months of ibrutinib treatment. Receptors were obtained from a human donor with chronic lymphocytic leukemia.

V gene TRBV20-1 combines with J gene TRBJ2-7, with D hard to call. V was shortened by 1 base and J by 5 bases, with 6 bases between the two germline ends. CDR1 and CDR2 from the germline V gene are DFQATT and SNEGSKA (reference sequence). The CDR3 is made up of 11 amino acids. This CDR3 is CSARVVNEQYF. CDR3 bases: TGCAGTGCTAGAGTAGTGAACGAGCAGTACTTC.

This rearrangement joins TRBV21-1 to TRBJ2-3; the DNA was not compared with TRBD1, the D call given in the table. TRBV21-1 is marked as a pseudogene. CDR3 size: 16 residues. The CDR3 DNA is TGTGCCAGCAGCAAATGGAAAAGGGGGCTAGGAGATACGCAGTATTTT. It translates to CASSKWKRGLGDTQYF.

The rearrangement uses TRBV4-1 and TRBJ2-2; 8 nucleotides agree with TRBD2. Germline V gene lookup returns CDR1 MGHRA and CDR2 YSYEKL. The CDR3 contains 16 residues. V lost 3 bases, J lost 2 bases, and 5 bases stayed unmatched. CDR3 sequence (DNA): TGCGCCAGCAGCCACACTAGCGGTTTTAACACCGGGGAGCTGTTTTTT. Amino acids: CASSHTSGFNTGELFF.